The 15 T cell receptor beta chains listed next were all sequenced from one sample in a study of T cell changes during pregnancy in multiple sclerosis. Libraries were prepared by immunoSEQ multiplex PCR; TCRdb keeps only in-frame clonotypes and omits some of them. The sample shows tens of thousands of clones, about 87% of them seen only once. The sample in question was CD4+ T cells from peripheral blood mononuclear cells, obtained before pregnancy. Receptors originate from a female donor with multiple sclerosis, enrolled in a pregnancy study.

This clone was observed a few times. The genes are TRBV19 and TRBJ1-5; the match to TRBD1 covers 8 bases. The CDR3 extends over 14 amino acids. Trimming at V came to 5 bases and at J to 2 bases, leaving 2 bases not matched to a gene. Germline values: CDR1 LNHDA, CDR2 SQIVND (reference sequence). The CDR3 region is CASSSGGGNQPQHF. CDR3 DNA sequence: TGTGCCAGTAGTTCAGGGGGCGGCAATCAGCCCCAGCATTTT. Variable domain in full (rest from reference TRBV19 and TRBJ1-5): DGGITQSPKYLFRKEGQNVTLSCEQNLNHDAMYWYRQDPGQGLRLIYYSQIVNDFQKGDIAEGYSVSREKKESFPLTVTSAQKNPTAFYLCASSSGGGNQPQHFGDGTRLSIL.

Written as DNA, the CDR3 is TGCGCCAGCAGCGGGGGAGGACAGGGTGCAGAAGCTTTCTTT. Its translation: CASSGGGQGAEAFF. The gene calls are TRBV5-1 and TRBJ1-1; 8 bases agree with TRBD1. Germline CDR1 is SGHRS and CDR2 is YFSETQ. Unmatched junction bases numbered 10, after V lost 4 bases and J lost 8 bases. The CDR3 length is 14 residues.

The chain carries TRBV4-3 and TRBJ2-3, with 8 bases matching TRBD2. There are 18 residues in the CDR3. CDR1 LGHNA and CDR2 YSLEER come from the germline V gene. The ends lost 3 bases at V and 2 bases at J; junction bases unmatched: 13. Here the CDR3 reads CASSHSPGAGEYTDTQYF. The CDR3 region has the DNA TGCGCCAGCAGCCACTCCCCCGGAGCGGGGGAATACACAGATACGCAGTATTTT.

The chain joins TRBV5-1 to TRBJ1-2, with 9 nucleotides matching TRBD1. In germline, CDR1 is SGHRS, CDR2 YFSETQ. This CDR3 has 14 amino acids. The junction had 9 bases not matched to a gene; V was cut back by 4 bases and J by 8 bases. The CDR3 reads CASSPDRGLEGYTF. The CDR3 DNA sequence: TGCGCCAGCAGCCCCGACAGGGGGTTGGAGGGCTACACCTTC.

The rearrangement uses TRBV7-3 and TRBJ1-2; 9 positions agree with TRBD1. J lost 6 bases, V lost 2 bases, and 10 bases had no gene match. CDR1 is SGHTA and CDR2 is FQGTGA in the germline V gene. The CDR3 covers 16 residues. The CDR3 sequence: CASSLQSGTGINGYTF. The CDR3 coding sequence is TGTGCCAGCAGCTTACAATCGGGGACAGGGATTAATGGCTACACCTTC.

V usage is TRBV19 and J usage is TRBJ2-7, with D possibly being TRBD1 (6 bases). Germline V gene lookup returns CDR1 LNHDA and CDR2 SQIVND (reference sequence). The length of the CDR3 is 14 residues. Trimming cost V 4 bases and J 0 bases, with 10 bases left between them. The CDR3, as DNA: TGTGCCAGTAGTAACGGCAGGGGCTCCTACGAGCAGTACTTC. It encodes CASSNGRGSYEQYF.

This sequence joins TRBV30 and TRBJ1-1, with D unresolved. Per germline, CDR1 GTSNPN and CDR2 SVGIG (reference sequence). CDR3 size: 13 residues. The V gene lost 2 bases and the J gene lost 0 bases, with 7 bases spanning the gap. The CDR3 reads CAWSLQVNTEAFF. In nucleotides, the CDR3 is TGTGCCTGGAGTCTTCAGGTGAACACTGAAGCTTTCTTT.

The rearrangement links TRBV19 to TRBJ2-3; 8 bases map to TRBD1. Trimming took 5 bases from V and 4 from J; bases not matched to a gene: 2. The CDR3 has 13 amino acids. CDR1 is LNHDA and CDR2 is SQIVND in the germline V gene (reference sequence). The CDR3 loop reads CASSPGGPDTQYF. The CDR3 DNA sequence: TGTGCCAGTAGTCCAGGGGGCCCAGATACGCAGTATTTT.

This clone was detected a few times. This chain links TRBV9 with TRBJ1-1; D ambiguous. The germline gives CDR1 SGDLS, CDR2 YYNGEE. V lost 4 bases and J lost 4, with 17 bases in between. CDR3 length equals 15 residues. The CDR3 loop reads CASSPRPYSGTEAFF. The CDR3 DNA reads as TGTGCCAGCAGCCCCCGACCTTACAGCGGCACTGAAGCTTTCTTT.

This sequence joins TRBV29-1 and TRBJ2-5; D perhaps matches TRBD2 (6 bases). V was cut by 3 bases and J by 5 bases, with 22 bases left in between. Per the germline V gene, CDR1 is SQVTM and CDR2 is ANQGSEA. The CDR3 is made up of 16 amino acids. CDR3 protein: CSVEAIANSGRETQYF. DNA for the CDR3: TGCAGCGTTGAGGCGATTGCGAACAGTGGGAGGGAGACCCAGTACTTC.

The V and J genes are TRBV6-5 and TRBJ2-7; 9 bases match TRBD1. Per the germline V gene, CDR1 is MNHEY and CDR2 is SVGAGI. The CDR3 sequence is 16 residues long. Losses at the gene ends were 0 bases for V and 3 bases for J; bases not matched to a gene: 6. CDR3 residues: CASSYSLGTGNYEQYF. The DNA of the CDR3 is TGTGCCAGCAGTTACTCGCTCGGGACAGGGAACTACGAGCAGTACTTC.

The chain combines TRBV29-1 with TRBJ1-5, with D perhaps matching TRBD1 (6 bases). Trimming took 7 bases from V and 7 from J, leaving 23 bases between them. Germline V lookup: CDR1 SQVTM, CDR2 ANQGSEA. The CDR3 runs 15 residues. CDR3 sequence: CSAPRWGQGEQPQHF. The CDR3 DNA follows: TGCAGCGCCCCGAGGTGGGGGCAGGGCGAACAGCCCCAGCATTTT. Variable domain in full (rest from reference TRBV29-1 and TRBJ1-5): SAVISQKPSRDICQRGTSLTIQCQVDSQVTMMFWYRQQPGQSLTLIATANQGSEATYESGFVIDKFPISRPNLTFSTLTVSNMSPEDSSIYLCSAPRWGQGEQPQHFGDGTRLSIL.

The chain carries TRBV5-4 and TRBJ2-1, with 8 positions matching TRBD2. CDR1 SGHNT and CDR2 YYREEE come from the germline V gene (reference sequence). This CDR3 is built from 15 residues. The ends lost 2 bases at V and 4 bases at J; junction bases unmatched: 5. CDR3 region: CASSFRRGEYNEQFF. In DNA, the CDR3 is TGTGCCAGCAGCTTTAGGCGGGGGGAATACAATGAGCAGTTCTTC.

V is TRBV7-9 and J is TRBJ2-5; 7 bases line up with TRBD2. Germline values: CDR1 SEHNR, CDR2 FQNEAQ (reference sequence). The CDR3 totals 16 residues. The trim removed 7 bases at V and 1 base at J, leaving 12 bases unmatched. CDR3 nucleotide sequence: TGTGCCAGCACCCCGGCCCTTGGCGGGGGCCAAGAGACCCAGTACTTC. Protein sequence: CASTPALGGGQETQYF.

The J gene is TRBJ1-2, the V gene TRBV2; 9 nucleotides line up with TRBD1. The junction had 7 bases not matched to a gene; V was cut back by 6 bases and J by 5 bases. Germline lookup yields CDR1 SNHLY and CDR2 FYNNEI. This CDR3 region has 14 residues. The chain's CDR3 is CASSRDRVFYGYTF. The DNA for the CDR3 is TGTGCCAGCAGCCGGGACAGGGTGTTTTATGGCTACACCTTC.